This TCR beta chain was identified in a study of control samples from healthy donors and cancer patients. As for this clone: At one end, the junction sequence differs from germline, possibly due to a read error. Other DNA sequences in this sample translate to the same CDR3.

The germline gives CDR1 SSHAT, CDR2 FNYEAQ (reference sequence). The CDR3 contains 13 residues. Sequenced by immunoSEQ multiplex PCR; TCRdb stores in-frame clones only, minus some. The top ten hold 1.5% of the sample, which has around 200,000 clones, 91% seen once. This TCR was sampled from a woman in her 30s in good health. V is TRBV7-7 and J is TRBJ2-5; TRBD1 might be the D (5 bases). The sample comprised blood. CDR3 residues: CASSLSQGETQYF. The DNA for the CDR3 is TGTGCTAGCAGCTTGTCCCAGGGAGAGACCCAGTACTTC.